The present entry profiles one TCR beta chain with its context. Ages ranged from about 18 to 89 years, with residence in around 24 US areas. Cohorts were assigned according to the clinical history that participants reported. This sample was taken from a study of blood T cell repertoires in COVID-19. Overall study: PBMCs, B-cell-depleted T cells, or T cells provided the cDNA or gDNA that made up the material.

As processed by the authors: Estimated nucleated cell counts came from reference gene primer amplification. Assay used: immunoSEQ multiplex PCR; TCRdb lists only in-frame clones, some missing. Clonal size and the V and J genes are those of that table, whereas D and trimming came from the DNA. The sample carries 250,000 to 350,000 clones, about 87% recorded once. Trimming removed 7 bases at V and 6 bases at J, with 22 bases between. The CDR3 length is 15 residues. Germline assignment: CDR1 MNHEY and CDR2 SVGAGI. The material sequenced was PBMCs or T cells enriched from blood (not recorded which). This sequence joins TRBV6-5 and TRBJ2-7; a weak D match, TRBD1 (6 bases). The sequence was collected from a woman aged 45 to 65 who had recovered from COVID-19. The CDR3 protein is CASIPDRTPFGEQYF. The CDR3 DNA reads as TGTGCCAGCATCCCTGACAGGACCCCCTTTGGCGAGCAGTACTTC.